The TCR beta chain under discussion was sequenced for a study of shared clonotypes between healthy human individuals. Profiling relied on immunoSEQ multiplex PCR, and the TCRdb table lists in-frame clones only, not all of them. The top ten clones hold about 0.06% of a sample with a few hundred thousand clones, 97% of them seen once. The length of the CDR3 is 14 residues. Trimming pared 6 bases from V and 6 bases from J, leaving 17 bases between. Germline V gene lookup returns CDR1 MNHEY and CDR2 SMNVEV (reference sequence). Splitting the CD4+ cells yielded a CD45RA+ naive subset and a CD45RA-negative memory subset.

The chain recombines TRBV27 with TRBJ1-1; D might be TRBD1 (5 bases). This clonotype was sampled from a woman aged 25 to 39 in good health. Sequenced sample: naive CD4+ T cells sorted from blood. As for subset: CD45RA+ positively selected. Written as DNA, the CDR3 is TGTGCCAGCAGAAATCTGGGGGGGAATCCTGAAGCTTTCTTT. Its translation: CASRNLGGNPEAFF.